This TCR beta chain appears in the sequencing data of a study of blood T cells in healthy people across ages. Primed by a sample-barcoded 5' primer and a J-beta primer mix, a second PCR proceeded for about 7 to 12 cycles. Each CDR3 protein is one row after TCRdb ran MiXCR on the 5' RACE reads. The repertoire consists of about 620,000 distinct CDR3 sequences, with approximately 52% occurring once and the leading ten covering approximately 13%. V was pared by 1 base and J by 8 bases, with 18 bases between. This CDR3 is 16 amino acids long. Per germline, CDR1 SGHRS and CDR2 YFSETQ. This clonotype was recorded once.

This TCR came from an elderly woman in good health. V gene TRBV5-1 combines with J gene TRBJ1-4; the D gene is possibly TRBD1 (6 bases). Sequencing used blood. CDR3 amino acids: CASSLPTGSVGEKLFF. The CDR3, as DNA: TGCGCCAGCAGCTTGCCTACAGGGTCGGTTGGAGAAAAACTGTTTTTT.